The entry that follows covers one T cell receptor (beta chain) sequence. This sample was taken from a study of OX40 agonist ivuxolimab in advanced cancers. Sequenced by immunoSEQ multiplex PCR; TCRdb stores in-frame clones only, minus some. In the table there are about 56,000 clones, 85% to 90% of which are singletons. There are 18 residues in the CDR3. CDR1 and CDR2 (germline): SGHNT, YYREEE (reference sequence). Trimming took 0 bases from V and 3 from J; bases not matched to a gene: 6. The V gene is TRBV5-4, the J gene TRBJ2-5, with 15 bases aligning to TRBD2. This material consisted of CD4+ or CD8+ T cells sorted from blood, taken in a trial of the OX40 agonist ivuxolimab. The TCR comes from an adult with an advanced solid tumor such as melanoma, head and neck, liver or kidney cancer. The CDR3: CASSLARTSGGAEETQYF. CDR3 nucleotide sequence: TGTGCCAGCAGCTTGGCCCGGACTAGCGGGGGGGCCGAAGAGACCCAGTACTTC.